The 21 T cell receptor beta chains reported below all come from one sample, sequenced in a study of PD-1 blockade in mismatch repair-deficient tumors. Clones were read by immunoSEQ multiplex PCR, and TCRdb kept only the in-frame ones, dropping some. This table holds some 49,000 clones, 77% found once. Sequencing used PBMCs, obtained before pembrolizumab treatment. The receptors were gathered from an adult with mismatch repair-deficient cancer.

The chain recombines TRBV6-6 with TRBJ1-5; 10 bases are shared with TRBD1. This CDR3 spans 15 amino acids. The germline gives CDR1 MNHNY, CDR2 SVGAGI (reference sequence). J gave up 5 bases and V 2 bases, and 3 bases lay outside the gene matches. CDR3 amino acids: CASSYGTGVDQPQHF. CDR3 nucleotides: TGTGCCAGCAGTTACGGGACAGGGGTAGATCAGCCCCAGCATTTT.

The chain has TRBV4-2 and TRBJ2-7; D remains ambiguous. The germline CDR1 and CDR2 sequences are LGHNA and YNFKEQ. The CDR3 runs to 13 residues. V dropped 3 bases and J dropped 3 bases, with 9 bases sitting between them. In DNA, the CDR3 is TGTGCCAGCAGCCACTCCAGGAACTACGAGCAGTACTTC. This translates into CASSHSRNYEQYF.

V and J are TRBV11-2 and TRBJ2-7; 11 bases line up with TRBD1. This CDR3 contains 16 residues. Per germline, CDR1 SGHAT and CDR2 FQNNGV. Losses at the gene ends were 0 bases for V and 3 bases for J; bases not matched to a gene: 4. The CDR3 here is CASSLDLDRGLYEQYF. CDR3 bases: TGTGCCAGCAGCTTAGATTTGGACAGGGGGCTCTACGAGCAGTACTTC.

The rearrangement links TRBV12-5 to TRBJ2-7; TRBD1 matches 12 bases. J was trimmed by 5 bases and V by 0 bases; bases with no gene match: 17. CDR1 LGHNT and CDR2 FRNRAP come from the germline V gene. The CDR3 runs to 20 residues. CDR3 nucleotide sequence: TGTGCTAGTGGTTTGGTGCTCCGGGGGACAGGGGGCGCATTTCCGCACGAGCAGTACTTC. Amino acids: CASGLVLRGTGGAFPHEQYF.

This sequence joins TRBV21-1 and TRBJ2-7; the DNA was not compared with TRBD1, the D call given in the table. TRBV21-1 is annotated as a pseudogene. The CDR3 has 14 residues. The CDR3 loop reads CASSSFRTVYEQYF. CDR3 sequence (DNA): TGTGCCAGCAGCAGCTTTCGGACAGTCTACGAGCAGTACTTC.

V is TRBV7-2 and J is TRBJ2-5; 7 positions agree with TRBD1. V was clipped by 5 bases and J by 4 bases; unmatched bases: 13. CDR1 and CDR2 from the germline V gene are SGHTA and FQGNSA. The CDR3 has 16 residues. This CDR3 is CASSPPDRDSGETQYF. The CDR3 DNA follows: TGTGCCAGCAGCCCCCCTGACAGGGATAGTGGAGAGACCCAGTACTTC.

This chain joins TRBV6-5 and TRBJ1-2, with D uncertain. Germline V gene data show CDR1 as MNHEY and CDR2 as SVGAGI. The ends were cut back, 4 bases at V and 4 bases at J, with 19 bases in the middle. The CDR3 is 16 amino acids. Here the CDR3 reads CASSSPRRDGVYGYTF. The DNA for the CDR3 is TGTGCCAGCAGTTCCCCCCGGAGAGACGGAGTCTATGGCTACACCTTC.

V and J are TRBV11-2 and TRBJ2-5; 9 nucleotides match TRBD2. Germline CDR1 SGHAT, CDR2 FQNNGV. With V trimmed by 0 bases and J by 4 bases, 3 bases remained unmatched. The length of the CDR3 is 15 residues. Here the CDR3 DNA reads TGTGCCAGCAGCTTAGACGGACTAGCGTTAGAGACCCAGTACTTC. Protein sequence: CASSLDGLALETQYF.

This clone has only one observation. The V call is TRBV7-9, the J call TRBJ1-1; 7 bases are a match to TRBD1. Per germline, CDR1 SEHNR and CDR2 FQNEAQ (reference sequence). The CDR3 totals 15 residues. V lost 2 bases to trimming and J lost 6 bases; unmatched junction nucleotides: 9. Here the CDR3 DNA reads TGTGCCAGCAGCTTATTGGGGACAGTCTTCGCTGAAGCTTTCTTT. Translating it yields CASSLLGTVFAEAFF.

This chain connects TRBV7-8 to TRBJ2-1; 14 bases align to TRBD2. CDR1 and CDR2 (germline): SGHVS, FQNEAQ. The V segment lost 5 bases and the J segment 7 bases; nucleotides outside the gene matches: 10. CDR3 length: 17 residues. The CDR3 sequence is CASSPRTSGRQENEQFF. The CDR3 bases are TGTGCCAGCAGCCCGAGGACTAGCGGGAGGCAGGAGAATGAGCAGTTCTTC.

In its sample, this clone was seen once. The V gene is TRBV18, the J gene TRBJ1-5, with TRBD1 matching 10 bases. V shed 5 bases, J shed 5 bases, and the junction held 0 bases outside the gene matches. Germline V gene sequence: CDR1 KGHSH, CDR2 LQKENI. The CDR3 length is 13 residues. CDR3 protein: CASSGTGDQPQHF. In nucleotides, the CDR3 is TGTGCCAGCTCAGGGACAGGGGATCAGCCCCAGCATTTT.

The rearrangement uses TRBV19 and TRBJ2-2, with TRBD2 matching 10 bases. The germline gives CDR1 LNHDA, CDR2 SQIVND (reference sequence). The CDR3 has 15 amino acids. V was pared by 4 bases and J by 7 bases, with 6 bases of the junction left unmatched. CDR3 DNA sequence: TGTGCCAGTAGTAGGGCTAGCGGGAGTAGCGGGGAGCTGTTTTTT. Protein sequence: CASSRASGSSGELFF.

This chain uses TRBV5-6 with TRBJ2-1, with no clear D. The CDR3 has 15 amino acids. CDR1 and CDR2 from the germline V gene are SGHDT and YYEEEE. Trimming took off 0 bases at V and 0 bases at J, with 7 bases between the two ends. The CDR3 reads CASSLGGFSYNEQFF. The CDR3 DNA is TGTGCCAGCAGCTTGGGGGGTTTCTCCTACAATGAGCAGTTCTTC.

This clone was counted a few times. V is TRBV28 and J is TRBJ1-2; a weak D match, TRBD1 (5 bases). This CDR3 comprises 14 residues. CDR1 and CDR2 (germline): MDHEN, SYDVKM. The V and J ends lost 7 bases and 8 bases respectively, with 20 bases between them. CDR3 region: CASNGARREWGYTF. Written as DNA, the CDR3 is TGTGCCAGCAACGGGGCCCGGAGGGAGTGGGGCTACACCTTC.

The chain links TRBV19 to TRBJ2-7; TRBD2 matches 7 bases. CDR1 is LNHDA, CDR2 SQIVND, per germline (reference sequence). J lost 8 bases, V lost 3 bases, and 16 bases had no gene match. The CDR3 length is 16 residues. CDR3: CASSMDSGLGSGKQYF. The CDR3, as DNA: TGTGCCAGTAGTATGGATAGCGGGCTCGGGTCTGGTAAGCAGTACTTC.

The CDR3 region has the DNA TGTGCCAGCAGTGGAGGGGGCTTTGGAAACACCATATATTTT. Its translation: CASSGGGFGNTIYF. V gene TRBV27 combines with J gene TRBJ1-3, with 7 bases that match TRBD1. Losses at the gene ends were 5 bases for V and 3 bases for J; bases not matched to a gene: 4. This CDR3 spans 14 amino acids. Germline V gene sequence: CDR1 MNHEY, CDR2 SMNVEV (reference sequence).

Only a few counts were recorded for this clone. The chain uses TRBV27 and TRBJ2-7; D is perhaps TRBD2 (6 bases). This CDR3 is 14 amino acids long. CDR1 MNHEY and CDR2 SMNVEV come from the germline V gene (reference sequence). Trimming took off 6 bases at V and 0 bases at J, with 12 bases between the two ends. CDR3 sequence reads: CASSGTSGSYEQYF. The CDR3 region has the DNA TGTGCCAGCAGCGGGACTTCGGGCTCCTACGAGCAGTACTTC.

J is TRBJ2-3 and V is TRBV21-1; the DNA was not compared with TRBD2, the D call given in the table. TRBV21-1 is an annotated pseudogene. The CDR3 contains 18 residues. CDR3 coding DNA: TGTGCCAGCAGCAACATATTAGCGGGAGTTGGTGGCACAGATACGCAGTATTTT. This codes for CASSNILAGVGGTDTQYF.

The chain recombines TRBV9 with TRBJ2-7; TRBD1 might be the D (6 bases). Germline CDR1 and CDR2: SGDLS and YYNGEE. V lost 3 bases and J lost 4, with 8 bases in between. This CDR3 is 12 amino acids long. CDR3 loop: CASSGDTYEQYF. The CDR3 region has the DNA TGTGCCAGCAGCGGGGACACTTACGAGCAGTACTTC.

This chain links TRBV19 with TRBJ2-1; D unclear. Trimming removed 7 bases from V and 0 bases from J, with 16 bases in between. The CDR3 contains 16 residues. Germline V gene sequence: CDR1 LNHDA, CDR2 SQIVND (reference sequence). CDR3 loop: CASNRVAPSSYNEQFF. DNA for the CDR3: TGTGCCAGTAATCGGGTTGCACCGAGCTCCTACAATGAGCAGTTCTTC.

The rearrangement links TRBV6-4 to TRBJ2-3, with 9 nucleotides matching TRBD2. CDR1 and CDR2 from the germline V gene are MRHNA and SNTAGT. Trimming removed 5 bases from V and 4 bases from J; junction bases left unmatched: 7. This CDR3 region has 15 residues. The DNA of the CDR3 is TGTGCCAGCAGTCGTAGCGGGAGTGGCGCAGATACGCAGTATTTT. Amino acids: CASSRSGSGADTQYF.